These 13 T cell receptor beta chains originate from one sample sequenced in a study of cytomegalovirus exposure and HLA in healthy donors. The primer mix had 60 Vbeta and 13 Jbeta primers. TCRdb's copy holds only in-frame clones and misses some; the assay was immunoSEQ multiplex PCR. Among roughly 150,000 clones, 9.7% were seen once, and the ten largest hold 1.8%. The sequenced sample consisted of PBMCs. Receptor source: a man in his forties or fifties in good health and CMV-seronegative.

This clone was found a few times. The CDR3 does not close with the conserved phenylalanine or tryptophan, likely indicating a read error. V and J are TRBV6-4 and TRBJ2-3; 13 bases are a match to TRBD2. Germline CDR1 is MRHNA and CDR2 is SNTAGT. The CDR3 is 16 residues long. CDR3 sequence: CDSSDGLAGATDTQYL. In nucleotides, the CDR3 is TGTGACAGCAGTGACGGACTAGCGGGAGCCACAGATACGCAGTATTTG.

This clone appeared a few times. The V and J genes are TRBV19 and TRBJ1-1; D not certain. V lost 3 bases to trimming and J lost 5 bases, with 13 bases between them. This CDR3 contains 14 residues. Germline CDR1 LNHDA, CDR2 SQIVND (reference sequence). This chain's CDR3 is CASSIRDAKTEAFF. As DNA, the CDR3 is TGTGCCAGTAGTATCCGGGATGCGAAAACTGAAGCTTTCTTT.

The rearrangement links TRBV30 to TRBJ2-1; the D gene is possibly TRBD2 (6 bases). Germline CDR1 and CDR2: GTSNPN and SVGIG (reference sequence). With 6 bases removed from V and 8 bases from J, the gap between germline ends came to 14 bases. The CDR3 totals 12 residues. CDR3 coding DNA: TGTGCCTGTGATCAGAGCGGGTATGAGCAGTTCTTC. It specifies CACDQSGYEQFF.

The V gene is TRBV9, the J gene TRBJ1-3; tentatively, D is TRBD1 (5 bases). There are 16 residues in the CDR3. In germline, CDR1 is SGDLS, CDR2 YYNGEE. V was cut by 2 bases and J by 6 bases, with 18 bases left in between. The CDR3, as DNA: TGTGCCAGCAGCGTTGGGGGGGGTCAGGGACTAAACACCATATATTTT. Protein sequence: CASSVGGGQGLNTIYF.

This rearrangement joins TRBV5-1 to TRBJ2-5; D may be TRBD2 (6 bases). CDR1 is SGHRS and CDR2 is YFSETQ in the germline V gene. The V end lost 0 bases, the J end lost 11 bases, and 17 bases lay between the germline ends. This CDR3 contains 14 residues. Written as DNA, the CDR3 is TGCGCCAGCAGCTTGGGTTTGGGCCCTCGGGAGCAGTACTTC. It translates to CASSLGLGPREQYF.

In its sample, this clone was seen a few times. The chain combines TRBV9 with TRBJ1-5; D perhaps matches TRBD1 (5 bases). The CDR3 totals 15 residues. Trimming removed 3 bases from V and 6 bases from J, with 16 bases in between. CDR1 SGDLS and CDR2 YYNGEE come from the germline V gene. CDR3 residues: CASSAGGRVGQPQHF. The CDR3 DNA reads as TGTGCCAGCAGCGCCGGGGGGAGGGTCGGTCAGCCCCAGCATTTT.

This chain connects TRBV5-1 to TRBJ2-5; 9 positions match TRBD2. Germline-derived CDR1 and CDR2 are SGHRS and YFSETQ. There are 15 residues in the CDR3. Trimming at V came to 7 bases and at J to 0 bases, leaving 7 bases not matched to a gene. CDR3 residues: CASQRAGGNQETQYF. In DNA, the CDR3 is TGCGCCAGCCAAAGGGCGGGGGGGAACCAAGAGACCCAGTACTTC.

The sample holds a few counts of this clone. The CDR3 DNA is TGTGCCAGCAGTTTGGGGACAGGGACAGTTTCGGAAAAACTGTTTTTT. This translates into CASSLGTGTVSEKLFF. The rearrangement uses TRBV28 and TRBJ1-4, with TRBD1 identical over 9 bases. The CDR3 is 16 residues long. The junction had 10 bases not matched to a gene; V was cut back by 3 bases and J by 8 bases. Germline values: CDR1 MDHEN, CDR2 SYDVKM. Filled out from reference TRBV28 and TRBJ1-4, the complete variable domain reads DVKVTQSSRYLVKRTGEKVFLECVQDMDHENMFWYRQDPGLGLRLIYFSYDVKMKEKGDIPEGYSVSREKKERFSLILESASTNQTSMYLCASSLGTGTVSEKLFFGSGTQLSVL.

This clone was seen a few times. This chain connects TRBV19 to TRBJ1-5; no reliable D call. V was pared by 2 bases and J by 0 bases, with 17 bases between. This CDR3 has 18 amino acids. Germline CDR1 and CDR2: LNHDA and SQIVND (reference sequence). As DNA, the CDR3 is TGTGCCAGTAGTATAAAGGCGGCCGACCTCTATAGCAATCAGCCCCAGCATTTT. It translates to CASSIKAADLYSNQPQHF.

This chain joins TRBV29-1 and TRBJ2-5; 9 nucleotides line up with TRBD2. CDR1 is SQVTM and CDR2 is ANQGSEA in the germline V gene. The CDR3 length is 13 residues. The V and J ends lost 3 bases and 5 bases, in that order; junction bases with no gene match: 4. The chain's CDR3 is CSVDSGSGETQYF. As DNA, the CDR3 is TGCAGCGTTGATAGCGGGAGTGGCGAGACCCAGTACTTC.

This clone occurred a few times. V gene TRBV6-1 combines with J gene TRBJ2-3; 9 bases match TRBD1. The V segment lost 4 bases and the J segment 6 bases; nucleotides outside the gene matches: 8. The CDR3 has 15 residues. The germline V gene has CDR1 MNHNS and CDR2 SASEGT. Here the CDR3 reads CASSVAGQGTDTQYF. Here the CDR3 DNA reads TGTGCCAGCAGTGTTGCGGGACAGGGAACGGATACGCAGTATTTT.

The V call is TRBV30, the J call TRBJ1-6; 12 nucleotides align to TRBD1. Losses at the gene ends were 4 bases for V and 8 bases for J; bases not matched to a gene: 9. This CDR3 spans 16 amino acids. Germline V gives CDR1 GTSNPN, CDR2 SVGIG (reference sequence). CDR3 residues: CAWIAGTGGADSPLHF. In nucleotides, the CDR3 is TGTGCCTGGATAGCCGGGACAGGGGGCGCGGATTCACCCCTCCACTTT.

This clone was observed a few times. V is TRBV30 and J is TRBJ1-5; D is possibly TRBD1 (6 bases). Germline CDR1 GTSNPN, CDR2 SVGIG (reference sequence). The CDR3 sequence is 14 residues long. Trimming left V 0 bases short and J 6 bases short, with 12 bases between. DNA of the CDR3: TGTGCCTGGAGTGTACCGGGGGGCGGTCAGCCCCAGCATTTT. It encodes CAWSVPGGGQPQHF. Based on the CDR3 plus reference TRBV30 and TRBJ1-5, the full variable domain is SQTIHQWPATLVQPVGSPLSLECTVEGTSNPNLYWYRQAAGRGLQLLFYSVGIGQISSEVPQNLSASRPQDRQFILSSKKLLLSDSGFYLCAWSVPGGGQPQHFGDGTRLSIL.